The 18 T cell receptor beta chains below were found in one sample sequenced in a study of T cell responses to AZD1222 COVID-19 vaccine. Profiling relied on immunoSEQ multiplex PCR, and the TCRdb table lists in-frame clones only, not all of them. This table holds around 99,000 clones, about 85% found once. Sequenced material: peripheral blood, taken 28 days after the second AZD1222 dose. The receptors come from an adult who received the AZD1222 COVID-19 vaccine.

This chain joins TRBV28 and TRBJ2-7; perhaps D is TRBD1 or TRBD2 (5 bases each). CDR1 is MDHEN, CDR2 SYDVKM, per germline. The V and J ends lost 3 bases and 6 bases respectively, with 15 bases between them. CDR3 length: 14 residues. CDR3 nucleotides: TGTGCCAGCAGTTTCGGGGCTAGTTGGGGCGAGCAGTACTTC. Protein: CASSFGASWGEQYF. The full variable domain, its missing parts supplied by reference TRBV28 and TRBJ2-7, is DVKVTQSSRYLVKRTGEKVFLECVQDMDHENMFWYRQDPGLGLRLIYFSYDVKMKEKGDIPEGYSVSREKKERFSLILESASTNQTSMYLCASSFGASWGEQYFGPGTRLTVT.

CDR3 bases: TGTGCCAGCAGCTCCTGGGGGGCTCAAGAGACCCAGTACTTC. This codes for CASSSWGAQETQYF. This rearrangement joins TRBV3-1 (or the pseudogene TRBV3-2) to TRBJ2-5; either TRBD1 or TRBD2 may supply D (6 bases each). V was clipped by 5 bases and J by 2 bases, with 12 bases between them. Germline V CDR1 and CDR2: LGHDT, YNNKEL (reference sequence). The CDR3 covers 14 residues.

In its sample, this clone was seen once. The chain links TRBV5-4 to TRBJ2-3, with TRBD2 matching over 10 bases. The germline V gene has CDR1 SGHNT and CDR2 YYREEE (reference sequence). V trimming: 4 bases; J trimming: 4 bases; junction bases outside the gene matches: 3. The CDR3 sequence is 14 residues long. In nucleotides, the CDR3 is TGTGCCAGCAGCCACCTAGCGGGGGCAGATACGCAGTATTTT. Its protein product is CASSHLAGADTQYF.

The chain has TRBV28 and TRBJ2-5, with D unclear. The germline V gene encodes CDR1 MDHEN and CDR2 SYDVKM. There are 17 residues in the CDR3. With 1 base removed from V and 4 bases from J, the gap between germline ends came to 19 bases. CDR3 bases: TGTGCCAGCAGTTTATATCCCCGAGGATCGTCCGCAGAGACCCAGTACTTC. Protein: CASSLYPRGSSAETQYF. Drawing the rest from reference TRBV28 and TRBJ2-5, the complete variable domain is DVKVTQSSRYLVKRTGEKVFLECVQDMDHENMFWYRQDPGLGLRLIYFSYDVKMKEKGDIPEGYSVSREKKERFSLILESASTNQTSMYLCASSLYPRGSSAETQYFGPGTRLLVL.

V usage is TRBV3-1 (or the pseudogene TRBV3-2) and J usage is TRBJ1-5, with 10 nucleotides matching TRBD1. Germline V gene lookup returns CDR1 LGHDT and CDR2 YNNKEL (reference sequence). The CDR3 sequence is 15 residues long. Trimming took 4 bases from V and 5 from J; bases not matched to a gene: 5. In nucleotides, the CDR3 is TGTGCCAGCAGCCTGGGACAGGGGTATTATCAGCCCCAGCATTTT. Translating it yields CASSLGQGYYQPQHF.

The chain recombines TRBV5-4 with TRBJ1-4; TRBD1 matches 9 bases. V gave up 2 bases and J gave up 0 bases; unmatched junction bases: 2. The CDR3 length is 16 residues. Germline V lookup: CDR1 SGHNT, CDR2 YYREEE (reference sequence). CDR3 region: CASSLTGGATNEKLFF. CDR3 nucleotides: TGTGCCAGCAGCTTAACAGGGGGCGCAACTAATGAAAAACTGTTTTTT.

The chain employs TRBV4-3 and TRBJ2-7, with 9 bases aligning to TRBD1. Germline CDR1 reads LGHNA; CDR2 reads YSLEER. J gave up 2 bases and V 0 bases, and 8 bases lay outside the gene matches. The CDR3 spans 17 residues. The CDR3 region is CASSQESAGTGTYEQYF. The DNA for the CDR3 is TGCGCCAGCAGCCAAGAGAGTGCCGGGACAGGGACCTACGAGCAGTACTTC.

This sequence joins TRBV2 and TRBJ2-2; maybe TRBD1 (5 bases). The CDR3 loop spans 15 amino acids. Between the trimmed V and J ends, which lost 7 bases and 0 bases, there was a span of 12 bases. Germline CDR1 SNHLY, CDR2 FYNNEI. CDR3 amino acids: CASKVQGTNTGELFF. The CDR3 nucleotides are TGTGCCAGCAAGGTGCAGGGCACGAACACCGGGGAGCTGTTTTTT.

This chain links TRBV7-9 with TRBJ1-4; tentatively, D is TRBD1 (5 bases). This CDR3 contains 15 residues. Germline lookup yields CDR1 SEHNR and CDR2 FQNEAQ (reference sequence). The V and J ends lost 0 bases and 2 bases respectively, with 7 bases between them. The CDR3: CASSLARGTNEKLFF. CDR3 nucleotide sequence: TGTGCCAGCAGCTTAGCGCGGGGGACTAATGAAAAACTGTTTTTT.

V usage is TRBV2 and J usage is TRBJ2-7; 14 positions agree with TRBD2. Unmatched junction bases numbered 4, after V lost 6 bases and J lost 3 bases. Germline-derived CDR1 and CDR2 are SNHLY and FYNNEI. The CDR3 is 15 amino acids. CDR3 in DNA: TGTGCCAGCAGCGGACTAGCGGGGGGCCTCTACGAGCAGTACTTC. Protein product: CASSGLAGGLYEQYF. The variable domain in full, with the rest retrieved from reference TRBV2 and TRBJ2-7, is EPEVTQTPSHQVTQMGQEVILRCVPISNHLYFYWYRQILGQKVEFLVSFYNNEISEKSEIFDDQFSVERPDGSNFTLKIRSTKLEDSAMYFCASSGLAGGLYEQYFGPGTRLTVT.

The chain uses TRBV19 and TRBJ2-2; the D gene could be TRBD1 or TRBD2 (5 bases each). This CDR3 is 15 amino acids long. Germline V CDR1 and CDR2: LNHDA, SQIVND (reference sequence). The germline V and J ends were trimmed by 2 bases and 4 bases, with 11 bases remaining between them. CDR3 region: CASSITGGSTGELFF. CDR3 nucleotides: TGTGCCAGTAGTATAACAGGAGGATCCACCGGGGAGCTGTTTTTT.

The rearrangement links TRBV6-5 to TRBJ1-1; the D is unclear. Germline assignment: CDR1 MNHEY and CDR2 SVGAGI. The V end lost 0 bases, the J end lost 1 base, and 12 bases lay between the germline ends. The CDR3 totals 16 residues. CDR3 amino acids: CASSYSSHAPNTEAFF. CDR3 DNA: TGTGCCAGCAGTTACTCGAGTCACGCCCCGAACACTGAAGCTTTCTTT.

The genes are TRBV24-1 and TRBJ1-2, with D possibly matching TRBD1 (5 bases). V lost 9 bases and J 3 bases, leaving 16 bases between the germline ends. CDR3 length: 14 residues. Germline CDR1 is KGHDR and CDR2 is SFDVKD. CDR3 DNA: TGTGCCACCCACGGCAGGGAAATCGACTATGGCTACACCTTC. This codes for CATHGREIDYGYTF.

As for this clone: The same CDR3 arises from other DNA sequences in this sample as well. The rearrangement links TRBV10-3 to TRBJ1-5; D gene unclear. V gave up 2 bases and J gave up 2 bases, with 7 bases separating them. Germline V gene sequence: CDR1 ENHRY, CDR2 SYGVKD. This CDR3 is 14 amino acids long. In nucleotides, the CDR3 is TGTGCCATCAGTGAGGGAAGGGGCAATCAGCCCCAGCATTTT. As protein: CAISEGRGNQPQHF.

The chain has TRBV4-3 and TRBJ1-6, with D hard to call. V lost 0 bases to trimming and J lost 11 bases, with 14 bases between them. The germline V gene encodes CDR1 LGHNA and CDR2 YSLEER. The CDR3 sequence is 15 residues long. Here the CDR3 DNA reads TGCGCCAGCAGCCAAGAATCCAGCTTAGTGACACCCCTCCACTTT. It translates to CASSQESSLVTPLHF.

V and J are TRBV3-1 (or the pseudogene TRBV3-2) and TRBJ1-2; D gene uncertain. This CDR3 region has 13 residues. Germline V gene sequence: CDR1 LGHDT, CDR2 YNNKEL (reference sequence). V was cut by 5 bases and J by 5 bases, with 12 bases left in between. CDR3 sequence (DNA): TGTGCCAGCAGCTCTGAGACGGAGTATGGCTACACCTTC. As protein: CASSSETEYGYTF.

This clone was seen just once. The rearrangement joins TRBV2 to TRBJ2-3, with D perhaps matching TRBD1 (5 bases). The CDR3 sequence is 15 residues long. Germline lookup yields CDR1 SNHLY and CDR2 FYNNEI. Trimming shortened V by 7 bases and J by 6 bases, and 20 bases separated the two germline ends. The CDR3 loop reads CASKLTATSGDTQYF. CDR3 coding DNA: TGTGCCAGCAAGTTGACAGCAACCTCGGGTGATACGCAGTATTTT.

The chain links TRBV7-2 to TRBJ2-1; 13 nucleotides agree with TRBD2. The CDR3 consists of 15 residues. Per the germline V gene, CDR1 is SGHTA and CDR2 is FQGNSA. Germline trimming cut 6 bases from V and 5 bases from J; bases unmatched to any gene: 4. CDR3 protein: CASRSTSGGDNEQFF. The CDR3 DNA follows: TGTGCCAGCAGGTCCACTAGCGGGGGGGACAATGAGCAGTTCTTC.